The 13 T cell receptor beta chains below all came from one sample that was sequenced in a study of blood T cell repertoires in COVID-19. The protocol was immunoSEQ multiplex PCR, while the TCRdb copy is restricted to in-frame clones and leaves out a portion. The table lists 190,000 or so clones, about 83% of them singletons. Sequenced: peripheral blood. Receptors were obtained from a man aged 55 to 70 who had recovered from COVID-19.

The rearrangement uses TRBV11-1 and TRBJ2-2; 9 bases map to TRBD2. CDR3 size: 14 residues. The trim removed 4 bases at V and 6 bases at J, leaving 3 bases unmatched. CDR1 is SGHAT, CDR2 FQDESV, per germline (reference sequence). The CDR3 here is CASSSAGGAGELFF. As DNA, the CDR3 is TGTGCCAGCAGCTCGGCGGGGGGGGCCGGGGAGCTGTTTTTT.

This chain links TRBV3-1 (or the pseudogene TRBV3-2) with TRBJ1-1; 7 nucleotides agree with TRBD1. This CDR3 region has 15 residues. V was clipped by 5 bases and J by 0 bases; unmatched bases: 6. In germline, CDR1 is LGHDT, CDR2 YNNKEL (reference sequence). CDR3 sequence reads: CASSLLGQLNTEAFF. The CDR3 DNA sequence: TGTGCCAGCAGCTTGCTGGGACAGTTGAACACTGAAGCTTTCTTT.

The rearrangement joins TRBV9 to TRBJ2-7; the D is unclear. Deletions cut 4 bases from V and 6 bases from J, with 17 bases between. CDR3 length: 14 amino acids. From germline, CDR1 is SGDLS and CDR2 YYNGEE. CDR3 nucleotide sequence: TGTGCCAGCAGCTCCCCAGGTAATTCCGTCGAGCAGTACTTC. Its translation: CASSSPGNSVEQYF.

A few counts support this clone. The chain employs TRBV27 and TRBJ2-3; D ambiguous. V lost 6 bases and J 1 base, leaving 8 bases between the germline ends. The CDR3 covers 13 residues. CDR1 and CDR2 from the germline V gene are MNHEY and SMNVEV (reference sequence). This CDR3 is CASRREGTDTQYF. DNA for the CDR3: TGTGCCAGCAGGAGAGAAGGCACAGATACGCAGTATTTT.

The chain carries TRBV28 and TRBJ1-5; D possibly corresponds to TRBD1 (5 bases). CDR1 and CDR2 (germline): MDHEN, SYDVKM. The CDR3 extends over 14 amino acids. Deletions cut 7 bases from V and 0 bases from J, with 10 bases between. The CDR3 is CASTGGNSNQPQHF. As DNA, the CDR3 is TGTGCCAGCACGGGGGGAAATAGCAATCAGCCCCAGCATTTT.

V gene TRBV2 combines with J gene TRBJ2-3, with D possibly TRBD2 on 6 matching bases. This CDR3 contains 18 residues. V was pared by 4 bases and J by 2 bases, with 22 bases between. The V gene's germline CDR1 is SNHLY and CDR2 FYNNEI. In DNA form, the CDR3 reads TGTGCCAGCAGTGGGGGTCGGGGACTTCAATCATTCACAGATACGCAGTATTTT. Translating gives CASSGGRGLQSFTDTQYF.

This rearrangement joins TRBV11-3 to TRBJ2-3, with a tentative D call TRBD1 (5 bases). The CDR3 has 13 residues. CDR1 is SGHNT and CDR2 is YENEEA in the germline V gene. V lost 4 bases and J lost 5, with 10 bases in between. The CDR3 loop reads CASSSTDGDTQYF. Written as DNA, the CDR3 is TGTGCCAGCAGCTCGACAGATGGAGATACGCAGTATTTT.

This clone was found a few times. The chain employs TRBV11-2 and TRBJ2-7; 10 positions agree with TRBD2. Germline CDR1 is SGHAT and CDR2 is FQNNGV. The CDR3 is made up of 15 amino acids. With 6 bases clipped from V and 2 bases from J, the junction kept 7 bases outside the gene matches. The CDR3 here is CASRPQLAGPYEQYF. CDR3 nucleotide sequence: TGTGCCAGCAGGCCACAACTAGCGGGACCCTACGAGCAGTACTTC.

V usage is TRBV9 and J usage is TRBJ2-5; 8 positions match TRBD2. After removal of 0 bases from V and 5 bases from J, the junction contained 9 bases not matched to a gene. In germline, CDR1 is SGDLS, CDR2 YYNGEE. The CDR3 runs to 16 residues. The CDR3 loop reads CASSVDGRGAWETQYF. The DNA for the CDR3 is TGTGCCAGCAGCGTAGACGGGCGGGGGGCCTGGGAGACCCAGTACTTC.

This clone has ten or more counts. The CDR3 region is CASSRNTAGGPGEQYF. In DNA form, the CDR3 reads TGTGCCAGCAGCCGTAACACAGCGGGAGGGCCGGGGGAGCAGTACTTC. The rearrangement links TRBV4-2 to TRBJ2-7; 10 bases are shared with TRBD2. This CDR3 spans 16 amino acids. Trimming at V came to 4 bases and at J to 7 bases, leaving 13 bases not matched to a gene. Germline V gene data show CDR1 as LGHNA and CDR2 as YNFKEQ.

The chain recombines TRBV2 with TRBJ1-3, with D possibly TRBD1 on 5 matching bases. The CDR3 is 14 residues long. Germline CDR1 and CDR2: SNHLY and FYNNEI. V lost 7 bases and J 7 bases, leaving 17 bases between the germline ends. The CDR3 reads CASKGPGEGNTIYF. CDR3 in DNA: TGTGCCAGCAAGGGGCCGGGGGAAGGGAACACCATATATTTT.

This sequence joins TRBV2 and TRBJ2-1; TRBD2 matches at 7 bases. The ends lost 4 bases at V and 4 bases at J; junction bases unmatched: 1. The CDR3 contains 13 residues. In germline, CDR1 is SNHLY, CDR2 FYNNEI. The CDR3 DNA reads TGTGCCAGCAGTGTGGGAGGGTACAATGAGCAGTTCTTC. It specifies CASSVGGYNEQFF.

CDR3 DNA sequence: TGTGCCAGCAGCGGGCGGGGGGGACCAGATACGCAGTATTTT. Protein product: CASSGRGGPDTQYF. This chain connects TRBV9 to TRBJ2-3; 9 bases match TRBD2. CDR3 length equals 14 residues. Germline V gene sequence: CDR1 SGDLS, CDR2 YYNGEE. V lost 3 bases to trimming and J lost 4 bases; unmatched junction nucleotides: 3.